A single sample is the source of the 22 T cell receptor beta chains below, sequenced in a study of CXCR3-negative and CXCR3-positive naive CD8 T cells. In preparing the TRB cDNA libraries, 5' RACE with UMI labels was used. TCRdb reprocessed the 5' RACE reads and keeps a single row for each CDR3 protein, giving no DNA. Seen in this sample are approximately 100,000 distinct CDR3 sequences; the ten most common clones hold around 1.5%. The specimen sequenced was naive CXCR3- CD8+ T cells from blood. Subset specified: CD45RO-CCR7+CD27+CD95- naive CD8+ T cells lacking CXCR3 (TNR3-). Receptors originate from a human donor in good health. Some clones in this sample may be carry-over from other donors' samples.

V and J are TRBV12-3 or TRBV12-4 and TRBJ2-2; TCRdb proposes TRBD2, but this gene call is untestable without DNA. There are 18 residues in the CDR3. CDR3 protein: CASSPALQASAITGELFF.

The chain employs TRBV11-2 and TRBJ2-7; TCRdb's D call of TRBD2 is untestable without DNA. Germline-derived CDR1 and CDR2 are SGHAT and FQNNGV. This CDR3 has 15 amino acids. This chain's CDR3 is CASSLGTSGIYEQYF.

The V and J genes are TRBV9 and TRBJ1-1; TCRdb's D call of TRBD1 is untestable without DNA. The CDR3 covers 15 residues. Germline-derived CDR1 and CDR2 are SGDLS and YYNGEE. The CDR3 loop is CASRSGPGINTEAFF.

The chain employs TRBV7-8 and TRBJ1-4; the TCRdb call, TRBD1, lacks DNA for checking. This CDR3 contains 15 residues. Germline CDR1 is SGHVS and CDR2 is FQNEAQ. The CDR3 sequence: CASSFLIQGSEKLFF.

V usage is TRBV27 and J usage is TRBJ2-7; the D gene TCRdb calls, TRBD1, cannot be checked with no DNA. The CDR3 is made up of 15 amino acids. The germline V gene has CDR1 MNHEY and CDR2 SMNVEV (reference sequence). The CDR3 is CASSLGGGGRYEQYF.

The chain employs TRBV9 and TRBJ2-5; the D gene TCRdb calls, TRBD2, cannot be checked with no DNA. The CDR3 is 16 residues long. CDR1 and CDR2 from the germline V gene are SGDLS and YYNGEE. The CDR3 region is CASSARLEGTRETQYF.

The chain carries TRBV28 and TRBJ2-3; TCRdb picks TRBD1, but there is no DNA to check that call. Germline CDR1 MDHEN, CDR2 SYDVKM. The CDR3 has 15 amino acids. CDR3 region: CASIIKRTGTDTQYF.

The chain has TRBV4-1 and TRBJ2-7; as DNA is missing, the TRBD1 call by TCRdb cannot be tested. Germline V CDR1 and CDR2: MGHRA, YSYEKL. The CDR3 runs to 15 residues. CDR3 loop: CASSQARQAPYEQYF.

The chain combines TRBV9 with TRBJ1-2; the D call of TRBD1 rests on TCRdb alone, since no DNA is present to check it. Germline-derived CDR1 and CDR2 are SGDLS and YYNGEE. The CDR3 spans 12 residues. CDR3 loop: CASSPGTYGYTF. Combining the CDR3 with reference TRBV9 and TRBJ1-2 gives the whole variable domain DSGVTQTPKHLITATGQRVTLRCSPRSGDLSVYWYQQSLDQGLQFLIQYYNGEERAKGNILERFSAQQFPDLHSELNLSSLELGDSALYFCASSPGTYGYTFGSGTRLTVV.

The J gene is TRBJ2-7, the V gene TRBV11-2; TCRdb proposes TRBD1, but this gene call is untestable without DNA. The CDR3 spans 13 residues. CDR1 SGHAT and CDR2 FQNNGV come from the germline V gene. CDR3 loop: CASTPVGGSEQYF.

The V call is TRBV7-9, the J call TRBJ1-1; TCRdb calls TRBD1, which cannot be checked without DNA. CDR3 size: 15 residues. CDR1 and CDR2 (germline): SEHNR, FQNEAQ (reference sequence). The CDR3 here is CASSQDGQVNTEAFF.

CDR3 loop: CASMLTGRETQYF. The J gene is TRBJ2-5, the V gene TRBV6-5; TCRdb's D call, TRBD1, is unchecked because there is no DNA. The germline gives CDR1 MNHEY, CDR2 SVGAGI. The CDR3 totals 13 residues.

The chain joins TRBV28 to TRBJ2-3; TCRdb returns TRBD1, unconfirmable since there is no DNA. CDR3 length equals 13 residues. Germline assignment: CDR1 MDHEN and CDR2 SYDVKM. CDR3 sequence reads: CASSYSAPRTQYF.

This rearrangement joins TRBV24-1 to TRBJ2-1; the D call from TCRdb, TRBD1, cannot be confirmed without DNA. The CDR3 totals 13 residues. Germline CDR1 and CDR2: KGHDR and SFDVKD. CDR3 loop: CATSEMTGSEQFF.

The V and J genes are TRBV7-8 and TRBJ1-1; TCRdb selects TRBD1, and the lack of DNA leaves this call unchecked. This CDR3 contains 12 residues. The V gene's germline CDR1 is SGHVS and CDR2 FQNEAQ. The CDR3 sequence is CASSSTGLKAFF.

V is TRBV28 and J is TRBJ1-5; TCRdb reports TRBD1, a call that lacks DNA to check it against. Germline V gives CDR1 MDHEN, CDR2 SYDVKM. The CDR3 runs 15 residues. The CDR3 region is CASSLGGQGIQPQHF.

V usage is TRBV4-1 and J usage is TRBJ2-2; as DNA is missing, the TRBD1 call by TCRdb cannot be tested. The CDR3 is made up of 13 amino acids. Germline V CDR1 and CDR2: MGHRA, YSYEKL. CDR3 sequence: CASSGTGDGELFF.

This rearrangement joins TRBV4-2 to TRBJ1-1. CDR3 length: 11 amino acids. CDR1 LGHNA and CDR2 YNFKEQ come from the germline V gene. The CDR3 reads CASSHLAEAFF.

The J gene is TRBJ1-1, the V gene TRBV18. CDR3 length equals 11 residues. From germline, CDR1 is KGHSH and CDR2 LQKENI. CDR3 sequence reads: CASSPGVEAFF.

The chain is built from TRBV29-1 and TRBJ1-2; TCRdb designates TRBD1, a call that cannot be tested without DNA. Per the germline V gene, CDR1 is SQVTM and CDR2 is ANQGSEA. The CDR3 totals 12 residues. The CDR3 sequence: CSVDDRGQGYTF.

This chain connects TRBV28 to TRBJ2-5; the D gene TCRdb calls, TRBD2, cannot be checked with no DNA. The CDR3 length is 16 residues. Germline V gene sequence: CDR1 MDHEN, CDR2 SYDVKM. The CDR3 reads CASSQQGLAGEETQYF.

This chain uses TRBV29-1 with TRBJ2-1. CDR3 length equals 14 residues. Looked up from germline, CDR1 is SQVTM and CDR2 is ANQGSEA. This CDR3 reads CSVEDRRRLSEQFF.